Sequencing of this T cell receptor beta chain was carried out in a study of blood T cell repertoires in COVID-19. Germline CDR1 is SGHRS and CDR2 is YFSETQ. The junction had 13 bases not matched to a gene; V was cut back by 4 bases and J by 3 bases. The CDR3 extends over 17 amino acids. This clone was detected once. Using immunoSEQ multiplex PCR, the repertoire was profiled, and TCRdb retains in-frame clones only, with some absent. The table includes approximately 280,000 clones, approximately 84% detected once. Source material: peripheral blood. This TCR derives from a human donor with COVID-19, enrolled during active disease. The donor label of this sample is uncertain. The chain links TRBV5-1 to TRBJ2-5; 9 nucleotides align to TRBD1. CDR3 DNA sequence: TGCGCCAGCAGCCCGGGACAGGGACATCCGTCGAAAGAGACCCAGTACTTC. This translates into CASSPGQGHPSKETQYF.